Following are 28 T cell receptor beta chains from one sample sequenced in a study of CD8+ T cells in alopecia areata. Extraction of RNA preceded its reverse transcription into cDNA, which served as the sequencing template. Clones were sequenced by immunoSEQ multiplex PCR, and TCRdb holds only the in-frame ones, with some missing. Recorded here are about 300,000 clones, none singletons. Cells from pooled cutaneous lymph nodes were sorted by CD4, CD8alpha, NKG2D, NKG2ACE and other markers. Sequenced material: CD4+ T cells sorted from a lymph node. Receptor source: a C3H/HeJ mouse with alopecia areata. For this mouse line, the MHC haplotype is H2-k.

The sample holds a few counts of this clone. The gene symbols are mouse symbols. Sequencing ends 4 residues short of the CDR3 end; the germline J gene provides the rest. The chain couples TRBV31 to TRBJ2-2; D may be TRBD2 (7 bases). Trimming took off 0 bases at V and 3 bases at J, with 8 bases between the two ends. Germline values: CDR1 GKSSPN, CDR2 SITVG. The CDR3 covers 14 residues. The CDR3 bases that were read are TGTGCCTGGAGTCTGGGGGGCCACACCGGG. Its translation: CAWSLGGHTG. The whole CDR3 is CAWSLGGHTGQLYF.

In this sample, this clone turned up a few times. Gene and germline names: mouse. The sequence runs out 4 residues before the end of the CDR3; the remainder is reconstructed from the germline J gene. The sample has other DNA sequences that encode this CDR3 too. The chain is built from TRBV13-1 and TRBJ2-2; D may be TRBD2 (7 bases). CDR1 is NSHNY and CDR2 is SYGAGN in the germline V gene. Trimming left V 0 bases short and J 2 bases short, with 11 bases between. The CDR3 totals 16 residues. CDR3 amino acids: CASSDARGGNTGQLYF. The covered CDR3 bases are TGTGCCAGCAGTGATGCAAGGGGGGGGAACACCGGG.

This clone was seen only a few times. Gene and germline names: mouse. The CDR3 end is not reached by the read, which stops 4 residues before it; the germline J gene fills it in. The V call is TRBV5, the J call TRBJ2-1; D may be TRBD1 (6 bases). CDR3 length equals 14 residues. Germline V gene lookup returns CDR1 LGHNA and CDR2 YNLKQL (reference sequence). The V gene lost 4 bases and the J gene lost 5 bases, with 12 bases spanning the gap. The CDR3: CASSPRDKNAEQFF. Incomplete CDR3 DNA: TGTGCCAGCAGCCCCCGGGACAAGAATGCT.

This clone was recorded a few times. Gene names and germline match the mouse. The sequence runs out 3 residues before the end of the CDR3; the remainder is reconstructed from the germline J gene. The chain couples TRBV13-1 to TRBJ1-6, with D tentatively TRBD1 (6 bases). TRBJ1-6 has ORF status, its function being uncertain. CDR3 length: 16 residues. Germline CDR1 and CDR2: NSHNY and SYGAGN. Trimming cost V 5 bases and J 1 base, with 13 bases left between them. The CDR3: CASSRGGGSYNSPLYF. CDR3 DNA (partial): TGTGCCAGCAGCAGAGGGGGTGGGTCCTATAATTCGCCC.

To note about this clone: Gene names are the mouse ones. The read terminates 4 residues ahead of where the CDR3 ends, so the germline J gene completes it. The gene calls are TRBV31 and TRBJ1-2, with D possibly TRBD1 on 5 matching bases. There are 12 residues in the CDR3. Germline V CDR1 and CDR2: GKSSPN, SITVG. The CDR3 here is CAWSPGGVDYTF. The sequenced part of the CDR3 DNA is TGTGCCTGGAGTCCTGGGGGGGTC.

A note on this clone: Gene names denote mouse genes. The missing CDR3 end, 4 residues past where the read stops, is filled in from the germline J gene. The chain joins TRBV31 to TRBJ2-1, with 9 bases that match TRBD2. Germline CDR1 reads GKSSPN; CDR2 reads SITVG. The trim removed 5 bases at V and 4 bases at J, leaving 0 bases unmatched. The CDR3 loop spans 12 amino acids. CDR3 residues: CAWDWGYAEQFF. CDR3 DNA (partial): TGTGCCTGGGACTGGGGGTATGCT.

There are a few counts of this clone. Genes and germline are mouse. From the germline J gene comes the end of the CDR3, since the read stops 3 residues before it. Other DNA sequences in the sample encode the same CDR3. The rearrangement joins TRBV13-2 to TRBJ1-6, with 9 bases aligning to TRBD1. TRBJ1-6 is designated an ORF whose function remains uncertain. CDR1 and CDR2 (germline): NNHNN, SYGAGS (reference sequence). The CDR3 sequence is 16 residues long. The V and J ends lost 0 bases and 3 bases, in that order; junction bases with no gene match: 1. The CDR3 reads CASGDAGQGYNSPLYF. The CDR3 DNA, read in part, is TGTGCCAGCGGTGATGCGGGACAGGGCTATAATTCGCCC.

This clone was detected only a few times. Gene names refer to mouse genes. Read sequence stops 4 residues before the CDR3 end, and the germline J gene provides the missing end. V usage is TRBV13-1 and J usage is TRBJ1-1; D gene uncertain. The length of the CDR3 is 12 residues. Germline V gives CDR1 NSHNY, CDR2 SYGAGN. The chain's CDR3 is CASSDANSEVFF. The DNA read from the CDR3 is TGTGCCAGCAGTGATGCAAATTCA.

With regard to this clone: Genes and germline are mouse. The CDR3 extends 4 residues past the end of the read, so its final part is completed from the germline J gene. Other DNA sequences in the sample encode the same CDR3. This chain uses TRBV31 with TRBJ2-4; 11 bases fit TRBD2. With 0 bases clipped from V and 0 bases from J, the junction kept 2 bases outside the gene matches. In germline, CDR1 is GKSSPN, CDR2 SITVG. This CDR3 has 16 residues. The covered CDR3 bases are TGTGCCTGGAGTCTGGGACTGGGGGCTAGTCAAAAC. The encoded protein is CAWSLGLGASQN. The entire CDR3 protein reads CAWSLGLGASQNTLYF.

This clone turned up a few times. The gene names here belong to mouse. The CDR3 end lies 4 residues beyond the end of the read and is filled in from the germline J gene. The chain links TRBV19 to TRBJ2-7, with 9 bases identical to TRBD1. There are 15 residues in the CDR3. In germline, CDR1 is FNHDT, CDR2 SITEND (reference sequence). V shed 5 bases, J shed 2 bases, and the junction held 8 bases outside the gene matches. The CDR3 bases that were read are TGTGCCAGCAGGAGGACCGGGACAGGGACCTAT. Encoded protein: CASRRTGTGTY. Given in full, the CDR3 is CASRRTGTGTYEQYF.

This clone was seen a handful of times. Genes and germline come from the mouse. The missing CDR3 end, 4 residues past where the read stops, is filled in from the germline J gene. The chain is built from TRBV1 and TRBJ2-1; D unclear. Germline V gene data show CDR1 as NSQYPW and CDR2 as LRSPGD (reference sequence). The V gene lost 3 bases and the J gene lost 0 bases, with 6 bases spanning the gap. This CDR3 has 14 amino acids. CDR3 sequence: CTCSAADNYAEQFF. Incomplete CDR3 DNA: TGCACCTGCAGTGCGGCAGATAACTATGCT. Variable domain in full (rest from reference TRBV1 and TRBJ2-1): VTLLEQNPRWRLVPRGQAVNLRCILKNSQYPWMSWYQQDLQKQLQWLFTLRSPGDKEVKSLPGADYLATRVTDTELRLQVANMSQGRTLYCTCSAADNYAEQFFGPGTRLTVL.

As to this clone: Genes here carry mouse names. The CDR3 end falls 4 residues outside the read, so it is completed with the germline J gene. Other DNA sequences in the sample encode the same CDR3. The V and J genes are TRBV19 and TRBJ2-2; D uncertain. Trimming removed 5 bases at V and 2 bases at J, with 4 bases between. CDR3 length: 12 residues. The V gene's germline CDR1 is FNHDT and CDR2 SITEND (reference sequence). The part of the CDR3 DNA that was read is TGTGCCAGCAGCAGGAACACCGGG. This gives the protein CASSRNTG. The complete CDR3 reads CASSRNTGQLYF.

This clone appeared many times. Gene names denote mouse genes. The CDR3 goes on 4 residues after the read ends, and that part is filled in from the germline J gene. Other DNA sequences within the sample encode an identical CDR3. The V gene is TRBV13-3, the J gene TRBJ2-2; 10 bases agree with TRBD2. Trimming at V came to 3 bases and at J to 0 bases, leaving 2 bases not matched to a gene. Germline CDR1 and CDR2: NNHDY and SYVADS. The CDR3 is 16 residues long. Partial CDR3 DNA: TGTGCCAGCAGTGGACTGGGGGGAGCAAACACCGGG. Amino acids: CASSGLGGANTG. The whole CDR3 protein reads CASSGLGGANTGQLYF.

Regarding this clone: Mouse names are used for the genes. Sequencing ends 4 residues short of the CDR3 end; the germline J gene provides the rest. Other DNA sequences in this specimen translate into the identical CDR3. The chain employs TRBV13-2 and TRBJ1-2; D gene ambiguous. Germline V gene lookup returns CDR1 NNHNN and CDR2 SYGAGS (reference sequence). V lost 3 bases to trimming and J lost 2 bases, with 5 bases between them. This CDR3 is 12 amino acids long. CDR3 sequence: CASGGHNSDYTF. The CDR3 DNA, read in part, is TGTGCCAGCGGTGGACATAACTCC.

This clone turned up a few times. Gene names refer to mouse genes. The read terminates 4 residues ahead of where the CDR3 ends, so the germline J gene completes it. The chain has TRBV13-3 and TRBJ2-2; 7 bases align to TRBD2. The CDR3 loop spans 16 amino acids. Germline V CDR1 and CDR2: NNHDY, SYVADS. V shed 3 bases and J 0 bases; nucleotides not matched to a gene: 5. CDR3 protein: CASSANWGANTGQLYF. CDR3 DNA (partial): TGTGCCAGCAGTGCCAACTGGGGTGCAAACACCGGG.

This clone was counted many times. The gene symbols are mouse symbols. The observed sequence ends 4 residues before the CDR3 terminus, with the missing tail filled in from the germline J gene. The gene calls are TRBV17 and TRBJ2-5; 11 nucleotides line up with TRBD2. CDR3 size: 16 residues. Per germline, CDR1 MNHDT and CDR2 YYDKIL. The CDR3 sequence is CASSRDLTGGEDTQYF. The CDR3 DNA, read in part, is TGTGCTAGCAGTAGAGATCTGACTGGGGGGGAGGAC.

This clone came up a few times. Any gene name here is a mouse gene name. The sequenced fragment ends 3 residues before the CDR3 boundary, so the rest is inferred from the germline J gene. The gene calls are TRBV19 and TRBJ1-6; TRBD1 is a possible D gene (6 bases). TRBJ1-6 is filed as an ORF, its function uncertain. CDR3 size: 14 residues. Trimming removed 6 bases at V and 7 bases at J, with 14 bases between. The germline V gene has CDR1 FNHDT and CDR2 SITEND (reference sequence). This chain's CDR3 is CASTQQGGNSPLYF. CDR3 DNA (partial): TGTGCCAGCACCCAACAGGGAGGGAATTCGCCC.

Comments on this clone: Germline and genes: mouse. With the read ending 4 residues before the CDR3 end, the germline J gene is used to fill in that end. The same CDR3 is also encoded by other DNA sequences in this sample. This rearrangement joins TRBV13-1 to TRBJ1-1; D gene uncertain. Germline CDR1 and CDR2: NSHNY and SYGAGN. The CDR3 loop spans 12 amino acids. CDR3 DNA (partial): TGTGCCAGCAGTGATGCAACAGCA. Its protein product is CASSDATA. The CDR3 in full is CASSDATAEVFF.

On this clone itself: All gene names here are mouse names. The CDR3 end falls 4 residues outside the read, so it is completed with the germline J gene. The sample carries other DNA sequences with the same CDR3. The gene calls are TRBV5 and TRBJ2-1; TRBD2 matches 7 bases. The CDR3 runs to 15 residues. V trimming: 1 base; J trimming: 0 bases; junction bases outside the gene matches: 0. CDR1 LGHNA and CDR2 YNLKQL come from the germline V gene (reference sequence). The CDR3 bases that were read are TGTGCCAGCAGCCAAGGGGGGGGTAACTATGCT. Its protein is CASSQGGGNYA. The CDR3 as a whole reads CASSQGGGNYAEQFF.

A few counts support this clone. Gene names follow the mouse nomenclature. This CDR3 is CASSPAGANSDYTF. The sequenced part of the CDR3 DNA is TGTGCCAGCAGCCCCGCAGGGGCAAACTCC. This chain uses TRBV13-1 with TRBJ1-2, with D possibly TRBD1 on 6 matching bases. Read sequence stops 4 residues before the CDR3 end, and the germline J gene provides the missing end. The germline gives CDR1 NSHNY, CDR2 SYGAGN. The V and J ends lost 5 bases and 0 bases respectively, with 11 bases between them. The CDR3 has 14 amino acids.

Of note for this clone: Mouse gene names apply. The read ends 4 residues shy of where the CDR3 ends; the end is completed using the germline J gene. The chain carries TRBV5 and TRBJ2-1; 12 bases line up with TRBD2. This CDR3 is built from 17 residues. Losses at the gene ends were 4 bases for V and 4 bases for J; bases not matched to a gene: 8. Per germline, CDR1 LGHNA and CDR2 YNLKQL (reference sequence). The CDR3 DNA, read in part, is TGTGCCAGCAGCCCTCAGACTGGGGGGGCCTGGTATGCT. Amino acid sequence: CASSPQTGGAWYA. The CDR3 reads in full as CASSPQTGGAWYAEQFF.

About this clone: Gene and germline names: mouse. The read falls 4 residues short of the CDR3 end, and the missing part is taken from the germline J gene. The rearrangement joins TRBV13-2 to TRBJ2-1, with TRBD1 matching 7 bases. The CDR3 totals 13 residues. The germline CDR1 and CDR2 sequences are NNHNN and SYGAGS (reference sequence). V gave up 2 bases and J gave up 5 bases; unmatched junction bases: 1. The DNA read from the CDR3 is TGTGCCAGCGGTGAGACAGGGAATGCT. Translated: CASGETGNA. The complete CDR3 sequence is CASGETGNAEQFF.

Note on this clone: Gene labels here are mouse ones. The CDR3 is cut off 3 residues early in the read; its end comes from the germline J gene. The V call is TRBV1, the J call TRBJ1-6; 9 bases are a match to TRBD1. TRBJ1-6 is assigned to the ORF class and has an uncertain function. The germline gives CDR1 NSQYPW, CDR2 LRSPGD (reference sequence). The CDR3 is 13 amino acids. CDR3 in amino acids: CTCSAVTGGPLYF. The sequenced CDR3 bases are TGCACCTGCAGTGCGGTGACAGGGGGTCCC.

This clone has only a few counts. Genes and germline are mouse. The read stops 4 residues short of the end of the CDR3; the missing end is completed from the germline J gene. The chain has TRBV17 and TRBJ2-2, with TRBD2 matching 14 bases. The CDR3 consists of 16 residues. Germline V CDR1 and CDR2: MNHDT, YYDKIL. With 3 bases clipped from V and 4 bases from J, the junction kept 1 base outside the gene matches. This CDR3 is CASSRGLGGPTGQLYF. CDR3 DNA (partial): TGTGCTAGCAGTAGGGGACTGGGGGGGCCCACCGGG.

About this clone itself: Germline and genes here are mouse. The read ends 4 residues before the CDR3 terminus; that terminus is restored from the germline J gene. The same CDR3 can be traced to other DNA sequences in this sample. The genes are TRBV13-1 and TRBJ2-2; D may be TRBD1 (5 bases). V was cut by 2 bases and J by 1 base, with 6 bases left in between. CDR1 and CDR2 from the germline V gene are NSHNY and SYGAGN. The CDR3 is 14 residues long. The covered CDR3 bases are TGTGCCAGCAGTGAGCAGGGAAACACCGGG. This gives the protein CASSEQGNTG. The CDR3 in full is CASSEQGNTGQLYF.

This clone occurred a few times. Gene names are the mouse ones. The CDR3 end is not reached by the read, which stops 4 residues before it; the germline J gene fills it in. Other DNA variants within this sample encode the same CDR3. The chain uses TRBV13-1 and TRBJ2-1; D is perhaps TRBD2 (5 bases). Germline-derived CDR1 and CDR2 are NSHNY and SYGAGN. With 0 bases removed from V and 0 bases from J, the gap between germline ends came to 7 bases. This CDR3 is 15 amino acids long. Here the CDR3 reads CASSDATGNYAEQFF. The covered CDR3 bases are TGTGCCAGCAGTGATGCAACTGGTAACTATGCT.

This clone has more than one count but fewer than ten. Mouse gene names apply. The read halts 4 residues ahead of the CDR3 end, with the missing end drawn from the germline J gene. This chain connects TRBV19 to TRBJ1-2; D gene uncertain. Looked up from germline, CDR1 is FNHDT and CDR2 is SITEND (reference sequence). V was cut by 1 base and J by 0 bases, with 7 bases left in between. There are 14 residues in the CDR3. Here the CDR3 reads CASSISPTNSDYTF. The sequenced part of the CDR3 DNA is TGTGCCAGCAGTATATCCCCCACAAACTCC.

Remarks on this clone: Mouse germline and gene names are used. The read stops 4 residues short of the end of the CDR3; the missing end is completed from the germline J gene. The gene calls are TRBV17 and TRBJ2-5, with TRBD1 matching 7 bases. Germline CDR1 is MNHDT and CDR2 is YYDKIL. Trimming at V came to 2 bases and at J to 2 bases, leaving 1 base not matched to a gene. CDR3 length: 14 residues. The CDR3 here is CASSRWTGQDTQYF. Incomplete CDR3 DNA: TGTGCTAGCAGTAGATGGACAGGCCAAGAC.